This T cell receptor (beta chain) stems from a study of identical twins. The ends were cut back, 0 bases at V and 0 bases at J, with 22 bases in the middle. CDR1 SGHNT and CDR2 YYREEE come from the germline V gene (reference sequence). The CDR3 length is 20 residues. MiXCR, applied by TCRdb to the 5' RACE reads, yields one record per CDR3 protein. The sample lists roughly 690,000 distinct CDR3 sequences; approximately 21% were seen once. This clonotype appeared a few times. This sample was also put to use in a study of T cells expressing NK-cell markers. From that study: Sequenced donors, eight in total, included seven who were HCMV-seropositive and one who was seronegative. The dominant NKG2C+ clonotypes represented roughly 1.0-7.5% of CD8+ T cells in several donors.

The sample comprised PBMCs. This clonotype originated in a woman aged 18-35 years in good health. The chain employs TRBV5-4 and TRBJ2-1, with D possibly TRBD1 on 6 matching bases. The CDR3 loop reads CASSLVIGQNLISSYNEQFF. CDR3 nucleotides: TGTGCCAGCAGCTTGGTCATAGGACAGAATCTTATCAGCTCCTACAATGAGCAGTTCTTC.